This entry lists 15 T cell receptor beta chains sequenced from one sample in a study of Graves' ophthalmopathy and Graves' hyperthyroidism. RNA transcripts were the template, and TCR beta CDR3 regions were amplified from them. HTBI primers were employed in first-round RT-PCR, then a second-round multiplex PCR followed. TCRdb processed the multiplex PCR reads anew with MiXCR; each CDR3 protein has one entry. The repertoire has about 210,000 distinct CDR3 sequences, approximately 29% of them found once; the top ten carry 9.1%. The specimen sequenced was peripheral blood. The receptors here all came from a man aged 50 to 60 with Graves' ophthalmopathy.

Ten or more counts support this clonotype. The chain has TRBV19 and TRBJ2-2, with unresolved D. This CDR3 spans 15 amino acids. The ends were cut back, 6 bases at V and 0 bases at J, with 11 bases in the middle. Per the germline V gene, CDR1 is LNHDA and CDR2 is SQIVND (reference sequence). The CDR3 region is CASSLQVSNTGELFF. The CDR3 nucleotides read TGTGCCAGTAGCCTTCAGGTATCGAACACCGGGGAGCTGTTTTTT.

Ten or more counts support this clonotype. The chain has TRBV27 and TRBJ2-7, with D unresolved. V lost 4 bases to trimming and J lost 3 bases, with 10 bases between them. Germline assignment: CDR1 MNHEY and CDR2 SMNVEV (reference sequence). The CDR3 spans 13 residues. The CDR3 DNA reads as TGTGCCAGCAGTTCGGACCTTGACTACGAGCAGTACTTC. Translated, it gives CASSSDLDYEQYF.

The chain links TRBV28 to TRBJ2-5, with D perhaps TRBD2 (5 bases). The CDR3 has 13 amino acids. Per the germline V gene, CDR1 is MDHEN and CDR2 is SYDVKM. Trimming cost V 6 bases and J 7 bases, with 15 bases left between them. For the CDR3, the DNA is TGTGCCAGCAGAGGACGGGCGCGGGTGACCCAGTACTTC. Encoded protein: CASRGRARVTQYF. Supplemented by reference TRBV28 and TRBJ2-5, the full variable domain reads DVKVTQSSRYLVKRTGEKVFLECVQDMDHENMFWYRQDPGLGLRLIYFSYDVKMKEKGDIPEGYSVSREKKERFSLILESASTNQTSMYLCASRGRARVTQYFGPGTRLLVL.

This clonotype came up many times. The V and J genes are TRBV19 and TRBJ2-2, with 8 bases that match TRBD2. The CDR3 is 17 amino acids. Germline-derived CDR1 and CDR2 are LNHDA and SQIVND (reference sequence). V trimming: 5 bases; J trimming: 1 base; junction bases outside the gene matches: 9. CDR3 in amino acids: CASSPRFLAGNTGELFF. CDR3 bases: TGTGCCAGTAGTCCCCGGTTTCTAGCGGGGAACACCGGGGAGCTGTTTTTT.

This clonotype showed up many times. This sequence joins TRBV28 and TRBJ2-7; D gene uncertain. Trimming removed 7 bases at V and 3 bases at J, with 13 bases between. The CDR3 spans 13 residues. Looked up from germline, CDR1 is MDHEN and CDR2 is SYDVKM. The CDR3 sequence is CASTLLESYEQYF. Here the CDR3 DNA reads TGTGCCAGCACCCTGTTGGAGAGCTACGAGCAGTACTTC. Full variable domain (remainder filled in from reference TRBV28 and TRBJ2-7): DVKVTQSSRYLVKRTGEKVFLECVQDMDHENMFWYRQDPGLGLRLIYFSYDVKMKEKGDIPEGYSVSREKKERFSLILESASTNQTSMYLCASTLLESYEQYFGPGTRLTVT.

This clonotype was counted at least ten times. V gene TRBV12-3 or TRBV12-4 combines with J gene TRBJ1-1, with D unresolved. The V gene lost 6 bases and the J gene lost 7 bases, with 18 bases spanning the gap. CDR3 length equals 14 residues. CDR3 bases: TGTGCCAGCAGCTTTACGATAAATAAAGATGAAGCTTTCTTT. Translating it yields CASSFTINKDEAFF.

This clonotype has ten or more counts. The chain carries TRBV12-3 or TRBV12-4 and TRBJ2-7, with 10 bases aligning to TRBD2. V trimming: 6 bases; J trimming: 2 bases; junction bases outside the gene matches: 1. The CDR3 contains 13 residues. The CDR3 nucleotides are TGTGCCAGCAGGGGACTAGCGACCTACGAGCAGTACTTC. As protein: CASRGLATYEQYF.

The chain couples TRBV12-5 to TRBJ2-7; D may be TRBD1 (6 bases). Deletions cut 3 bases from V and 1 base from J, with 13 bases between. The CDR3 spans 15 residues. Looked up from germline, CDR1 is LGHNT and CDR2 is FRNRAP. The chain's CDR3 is CASGFIRDRSYEQYF. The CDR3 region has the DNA TGTGCTAGTGGTTTTATCCGCGACAGGTCCTACGAGCAGTACTTC.

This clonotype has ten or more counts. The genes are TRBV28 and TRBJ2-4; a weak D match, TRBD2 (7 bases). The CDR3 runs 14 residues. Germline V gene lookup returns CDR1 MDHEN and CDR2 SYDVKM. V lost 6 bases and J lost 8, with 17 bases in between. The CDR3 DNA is TGTGCCAGCAGCCCCCTGGGGGGGCCTGACATTCAGTACTTC. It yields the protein CASSPLGGPDIQYF. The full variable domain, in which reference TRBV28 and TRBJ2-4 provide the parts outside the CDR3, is DVKVTQSSRYLVKRTGEKVFLECVQDMDHENMFWYRQDPGLGLRLIYFSYDVKMKEKGDIPEGYSVSREKKERFSLILESASTNQTSMYLCASSPLGGPDIQYFGAGTRLSVL.

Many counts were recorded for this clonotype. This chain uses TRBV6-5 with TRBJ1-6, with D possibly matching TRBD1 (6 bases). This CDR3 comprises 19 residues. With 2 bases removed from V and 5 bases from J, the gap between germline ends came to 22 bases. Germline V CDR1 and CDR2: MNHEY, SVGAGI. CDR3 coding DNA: TGTGCCAGCAGTTACGCCGCCGAGGGGGGGACCGGGGATAATTCACCCCTCCACTTT. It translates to CASSYAAEGGTGDNSPLHF.

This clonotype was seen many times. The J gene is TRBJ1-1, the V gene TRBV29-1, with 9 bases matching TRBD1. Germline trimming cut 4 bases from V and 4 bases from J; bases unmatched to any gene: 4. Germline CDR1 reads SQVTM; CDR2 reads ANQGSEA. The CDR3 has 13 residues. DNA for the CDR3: TGCAGCGTTGTTGAGGGACAGGGCACTGAAGCTTTCTTT. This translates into CSVVEGQGTEAFF.

Written as DNA, the CDR3 is TGTGCCAGCAACCTACCGCCGGGTGGAGGGGCCAACGTCCTGACTTTC. This gives the protein CASNLPPGGGANVLTF. The gene calls are TRBV12-3 or TRBV12-4 and TRBJ2-6; no definite D call. This CDR3 comprises 16 residues. The germline V and J ends were trimmed by 7 bases and 4 bases, with 17 bases remaining between them.

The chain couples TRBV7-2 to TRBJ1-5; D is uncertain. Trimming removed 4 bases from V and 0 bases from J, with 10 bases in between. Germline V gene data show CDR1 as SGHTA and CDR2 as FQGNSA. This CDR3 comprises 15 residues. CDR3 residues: CASSSLPNSNQPQHF. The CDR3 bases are TGTGCCAGCAGCTCCCTTCCGAATAGCAATCAGCCCCAGCATTTT.

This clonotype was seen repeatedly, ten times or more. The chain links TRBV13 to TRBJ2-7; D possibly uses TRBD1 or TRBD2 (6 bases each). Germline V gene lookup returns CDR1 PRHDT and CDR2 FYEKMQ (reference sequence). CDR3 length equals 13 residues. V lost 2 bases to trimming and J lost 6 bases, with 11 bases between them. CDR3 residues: CASSLRGAGEQYF. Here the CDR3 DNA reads TGTGCCAGCAGCTTAAGGGGGGCAGGCGAGCAGTACTTC.

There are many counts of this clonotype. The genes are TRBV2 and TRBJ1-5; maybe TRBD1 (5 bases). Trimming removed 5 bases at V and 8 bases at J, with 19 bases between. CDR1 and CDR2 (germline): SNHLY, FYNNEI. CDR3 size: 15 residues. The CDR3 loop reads CASSTTDSPGEPQHF. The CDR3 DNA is TGTGCCAGCAGTACTACCGACAGTCCTGGGGAGCCCCAGCATTTT.